The 10 T cell receptor beta chains listed next were all sequenced from one sample in a study of T cells in tuberculosis. Assay: immunoSEQ multiplex PCR; the TCRdb copy retains only in-frame clones and omits some. The sample has around 35,000 clones; approximately 90% are singletons. The time point is: new active TB diagnosis, blood taken before or within 7 days of starting treatment. The sample consisted of PBMCs, taken at tuberculosis diagnosis. These receptors originate from an adult with tuberculosis.

The chain employs TRBV27 and TRBJ1-2; tentatively, D is TRBD1 (6 bases). Looked up from germline, CDR1 is MNHEY and CDR2 is SMNVEV (reference sequence). This CDR3 has 13 amino acids. V shed 5 bases and J shed 4 bases, with 11 bases lying between them. The CDR3: CASSTQGGYGYTF. The CDR3 nucleotides read TGTGCCAGCAGTACACAGGGCGGCTATGGCTACACCTTC.

This clone has just one count. V usage is TRBV9 and J usage is TRBJ2-1, with TRBD2 matching over 11 bases. The trim removed 1 base at V and 4 bases at J, leaving 1 base unmatched. The CDR3 length is 15 residues. Per germline, CDR1 SGDLS and CDR2 YYNGEE. The CDR3 DNA follows: TGTGCCAGCAGCGTATCTAGCGGGGGGTACAATGAGCAGTTCTTC. Translating gives CASSVSSGGYNEQFF.

The chain joins TRBV28 to TRBJ1-5; a possible D gene is TRBD1 (5 bases). The ends were cut back, 6 bases at V and 3 bases at J, with 12 bases in the middle. Germline-derived CDR1 and CDR2 are MDHEN and SYDVKM. This CDR3 has 14 residues. The CDR3 is CASRPGGDNQPQHF. Here the CDR3 DNA reads TGTGCCAGCAGACCCGGGGGGGACAATCAGCCCCAGCATTTT.

This rearrangement joins TRBV11-3 to TRBJ2-6; unclear D gene. The CDR3 has 15 amino acids. The ends were cut back, 1 base at V and 0 bases at J, with 4 bases in the middle. Germline loops: CDR1 SGHNT, CDR2 YENEEA. The CDR3 loop reads CASSLVSSGANVLTF. CDR3 bases: TGTGCCAGCAGCTTAGTCAGCTCTGGGGCCAACGTCCTGACTTTC. The full variable domain, completed using reference TRBV11-3 and TRBJ2-6, is EAGVVQSPRYKIIEKKQPVAFWCNPISGHNTLYWYLQNLGQGPELLIRYENEEAVDDSQLPKDRFSAERLKGVDSTLKIQPAELGDSAVYLCASSLVSSGANVLTFGAGSRLTVL.

J is TRBJ2-1 and V is TRBV19; TRBD2 aligns across 9 bases. This CDR3 has 16 amino acids. Germline CDR1 LNHDA, CDR2 SQIVND (reference sequence). Germline trimming cut 5 bases from V and 5 bases from J; bases unmatched to any gene: 10. The CDR3 DNA is TGTGCCAGTAGTCTAAGGTCATTAGCGGGGGACAATGAGCAGTTCTTC. It codes for CASSLRSLAGDNEQFF.

This clone was detected only once. This chain connects TRBV2 to TRBJ1-5; a weak D match, TRBD1 (5 bases). Germline values: CDR1 SNHLY, CDR2 FYNNEI. This CDR3 comprises 15 residues. The V end lost 1 base, the J end lost 6 bases, and 13 bases lay between the germline ends. The CDR3 nucleotides are TGTGCCAGCAGTGAAGACTTGGGGGGACGTCAGCCCCAGCATTTT. This sequence encodes CASSEDLGGRQPQHF.

This rearrangement joins TRBV30 to TRBJ2-3, with 16 bases matching TRBD2. V was pared by 6 bases and J by 1 base, with 10 bases of the junction left unmatched. Germline-derived CDR1 and CDR2 are GTSNPN and SVGIG (reference sequence). The CDR3 spans 18 residues. The CDR3 sequence: CACSVGLAGGRGTDTQYF. For the CDR3, the DNA is TGTGCCTGTTCCGTGGGACTAGCGGGGGGGCGGGGCACAGATACGCAGTATTTT.

The count of this clone is one. The gene calls are TRBV5-1 and TRBJ2-7, with 8 bases that match TRBD2. This CDR3 region has 15 residues. Germline V gives CDR1 SGHRS, CDR2 YFSETQ. With 4 bases clipped from V and 3 bases from J, the junction kept 9 bases outside the gene matches. The CDR3 sequence is CASSTAGTSVYEQYF. For the CDR3, the DNA is TGCGCCAGCAGCACAGCCGGGACTAGTGTCTACGAGCAGTACTTC.

The V and J genes are TRBV19 and TRBJ1-5; 7 positions match TRBD1. CDR1 is LNHDA, CDR2 SQIVND, per germline (reference sequence). V lost 7 bases, J lost 1 base, and 4 bases stayed unmatched. The CDR3 contains 14 residues. As DNA, the CDR3 is TGTGCCAGTAAGACGGGACAGAGCAATCAGCCCCAGCATTTT. Its translation is CASKTGQSNQPQHF. The complete variable domain, with remaining parts taken from reference TRBV19 and TRBJ1-5, reads DGGITQSPKYLFRKEGQNVTLSCEQNLNHDAMYWYRQDPGQGLRLIYYSQIVNDFQKGDIAEGYSVSREKKESFPLTVTSAQKNPTAFYLCASKTGQSNQPQHFGDGTRLSIL.

The chain employs TRBV9 and TRBJ2-3; TRBD2 matches at 7 bases. Trimming cost V 4 bases and J 2 bases; bases outside gene matches: 16. The V gene's germline CDR1 is SGDLS and CDR2 YYNGEE. The CDR3 extends over 18 amino acids. The CDR3 region has the DNA TGTGCCAGCAGCCCCCGGGAAGGAAAAGCGGGGAACACAGATACGCAGTATTTT. It specifies CASSPREGKAGNTDTQYF.